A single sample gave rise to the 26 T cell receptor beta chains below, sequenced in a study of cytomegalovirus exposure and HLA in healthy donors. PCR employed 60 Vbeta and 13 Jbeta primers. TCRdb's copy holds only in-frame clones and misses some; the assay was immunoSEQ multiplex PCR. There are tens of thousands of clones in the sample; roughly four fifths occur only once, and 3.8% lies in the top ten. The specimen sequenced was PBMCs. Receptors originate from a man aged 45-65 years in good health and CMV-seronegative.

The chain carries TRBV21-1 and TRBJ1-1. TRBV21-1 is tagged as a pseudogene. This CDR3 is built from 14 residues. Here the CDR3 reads CASSYDLENTEAFF. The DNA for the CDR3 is TGTGCCAGCAGCTACGACTTGGAGAACACTGAAGCTTTCTTT.

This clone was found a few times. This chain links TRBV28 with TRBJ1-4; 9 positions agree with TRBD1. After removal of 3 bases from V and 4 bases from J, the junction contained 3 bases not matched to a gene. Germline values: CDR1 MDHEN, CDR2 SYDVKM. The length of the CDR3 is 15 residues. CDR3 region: CASSLGTGFNEKLFF. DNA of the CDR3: TGTGCCAGCAGTTTGGGGACAGGGTTTAATGAAAAACTGTTTTTT. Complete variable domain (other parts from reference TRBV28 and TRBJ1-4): DVKVTQSSRYLVKRTGEKVFLECVQDMDHENMFWYRQDPGLGLRLIYFSYDVKMKEKGDIPEGYSVSREKKERFSLILESASTNQTSMYLCASSLGTGFNEKLFFGSGTQLSVL.

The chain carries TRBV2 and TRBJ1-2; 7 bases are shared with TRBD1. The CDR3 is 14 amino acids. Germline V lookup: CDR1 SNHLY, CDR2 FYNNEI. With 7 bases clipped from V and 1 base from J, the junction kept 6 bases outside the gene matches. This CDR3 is CASIRDRNNYGYTF. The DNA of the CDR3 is TGTGCCAGCATCCGGGACAGAAATAACTATGGCTACACCTTC. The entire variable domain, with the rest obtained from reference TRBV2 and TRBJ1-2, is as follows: EPEVTQTPSHQVTQMGQEVILRCVPISNHLYFYWYRQILGQKVEFLVSFYNNEISEKSEIFDDQFSVERPDGSNFTLKIRSTKLEDSAMYFCASIRDRNNYGYTFGSGTRLTVV.

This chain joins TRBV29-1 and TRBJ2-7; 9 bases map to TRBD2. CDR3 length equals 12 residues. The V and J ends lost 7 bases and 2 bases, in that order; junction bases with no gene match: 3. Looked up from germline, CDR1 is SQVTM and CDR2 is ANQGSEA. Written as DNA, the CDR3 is TGCAGCGCCCAGCGGGAGGCCTACGAGCAGTACTTC. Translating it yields CSAQREAYEQYF.

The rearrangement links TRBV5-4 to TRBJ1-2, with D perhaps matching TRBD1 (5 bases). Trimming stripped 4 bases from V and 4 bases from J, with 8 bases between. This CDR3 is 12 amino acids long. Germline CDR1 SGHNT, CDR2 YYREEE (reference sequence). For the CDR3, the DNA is TGTGCCAGCAGCGAAGACAGCTATGGCTACACCTTC. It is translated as CASSEDSYGYTF.

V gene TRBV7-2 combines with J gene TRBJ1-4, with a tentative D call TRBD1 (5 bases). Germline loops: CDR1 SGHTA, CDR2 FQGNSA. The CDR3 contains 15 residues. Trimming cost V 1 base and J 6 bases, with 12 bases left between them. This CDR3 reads CASSLGAGNDEKLFF. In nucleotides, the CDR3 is TGTGCCAGCAGCTTAGGAGCAGGGAATGATGAAAAACTGTTTTTT.

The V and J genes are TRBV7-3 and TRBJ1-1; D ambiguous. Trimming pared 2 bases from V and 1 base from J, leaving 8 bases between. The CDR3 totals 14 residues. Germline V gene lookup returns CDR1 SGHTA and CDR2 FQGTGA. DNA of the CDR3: TGTGCCAGCAGCTTAGGGCAGGAGAACACTGAAGCTTTCTTT. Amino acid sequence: CASSLGQENTEAFF.

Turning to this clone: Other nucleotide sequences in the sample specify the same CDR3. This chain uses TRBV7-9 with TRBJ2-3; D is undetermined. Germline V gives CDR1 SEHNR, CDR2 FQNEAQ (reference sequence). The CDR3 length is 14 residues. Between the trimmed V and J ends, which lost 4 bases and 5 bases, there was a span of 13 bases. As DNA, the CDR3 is TGTGCCAGCAGCTCACGATACAGATTAGATACGCAGTATTTT. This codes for CASSSRYRLDTQYF.

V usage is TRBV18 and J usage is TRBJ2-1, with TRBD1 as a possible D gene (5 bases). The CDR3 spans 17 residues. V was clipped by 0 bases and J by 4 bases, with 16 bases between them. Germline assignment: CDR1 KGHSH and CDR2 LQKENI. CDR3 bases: TGTGCCAGCTCACCACCGAGACAGAGCCCGGCTTACAATGAGCAGTTCTTC. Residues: CASSPPRQSPAYNEQFF.

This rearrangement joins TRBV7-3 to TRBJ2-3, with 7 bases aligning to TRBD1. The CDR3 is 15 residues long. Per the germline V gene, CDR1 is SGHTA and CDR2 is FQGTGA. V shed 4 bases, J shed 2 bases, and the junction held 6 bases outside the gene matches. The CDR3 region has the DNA TGTGCCAGCAGCTCCTCGACAGGGCTCACAGATACGCAGTATTTT. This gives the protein CASSSSTGLTDTQYF.

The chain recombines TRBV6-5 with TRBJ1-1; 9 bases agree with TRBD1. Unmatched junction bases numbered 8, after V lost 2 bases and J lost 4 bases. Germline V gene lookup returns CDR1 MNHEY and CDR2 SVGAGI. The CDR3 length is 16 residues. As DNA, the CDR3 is TGTGCCAGCAGTTACGGGCAGGGGACAGGGAGCACTGAAGCTTTCTTT. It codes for CASSYGQGTGSTEAFF.

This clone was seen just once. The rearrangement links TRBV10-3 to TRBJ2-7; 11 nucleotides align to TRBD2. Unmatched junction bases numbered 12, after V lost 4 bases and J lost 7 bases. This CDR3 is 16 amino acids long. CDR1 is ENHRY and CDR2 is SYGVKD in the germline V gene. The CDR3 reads CAISGSLLAGVREQYF. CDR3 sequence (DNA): TGTGCCATCAGTGGATCCTTACTAGCGGGAGTACGAGAGCAGTACTTC.

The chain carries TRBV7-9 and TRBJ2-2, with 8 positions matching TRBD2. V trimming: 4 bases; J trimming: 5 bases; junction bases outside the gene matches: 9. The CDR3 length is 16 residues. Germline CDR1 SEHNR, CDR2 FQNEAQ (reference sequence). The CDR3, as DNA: TGTGCCAGCAGCTCCTGGGGACTAGGGTGGACCGGGGAGCTGTTTTTT. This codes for CASSSWGLGWTGELFF.

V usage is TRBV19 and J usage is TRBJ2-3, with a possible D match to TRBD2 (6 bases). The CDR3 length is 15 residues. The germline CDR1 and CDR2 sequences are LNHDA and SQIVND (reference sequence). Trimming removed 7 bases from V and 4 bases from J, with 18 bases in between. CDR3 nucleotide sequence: TGTGCCAGTACCCCAAGCGGGTACCGCCCAGATACGCAGTATTTT. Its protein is CASTPSGYRPDTQYF.

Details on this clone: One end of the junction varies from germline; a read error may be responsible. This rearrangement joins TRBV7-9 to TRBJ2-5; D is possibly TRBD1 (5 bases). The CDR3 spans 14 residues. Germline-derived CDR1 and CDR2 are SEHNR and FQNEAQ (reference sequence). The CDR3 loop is CSSSPRYRQETQYF. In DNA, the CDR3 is TGTTCCAGCAGCCCCCGTTACAGGCAAGAGACCCAGTACTTC.

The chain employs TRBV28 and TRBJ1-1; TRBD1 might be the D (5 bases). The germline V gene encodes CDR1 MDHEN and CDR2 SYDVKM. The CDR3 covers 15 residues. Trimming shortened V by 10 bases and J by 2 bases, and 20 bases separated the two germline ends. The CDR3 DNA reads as TGTGCCACCTGGAGTGCGGCAGGGATTAACACTGAAGCTTTCTTT. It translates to CATWSAAGINTEAFF.

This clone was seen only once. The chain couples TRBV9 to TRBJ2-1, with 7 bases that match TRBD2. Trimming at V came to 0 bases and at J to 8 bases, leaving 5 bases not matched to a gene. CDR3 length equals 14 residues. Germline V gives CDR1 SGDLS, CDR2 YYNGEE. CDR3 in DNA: TGTGCCAGCAGCGTAGGGGGAGGGCCGGATGAGCAGTTCTTC. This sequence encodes CASSVGGGPDEQFF.

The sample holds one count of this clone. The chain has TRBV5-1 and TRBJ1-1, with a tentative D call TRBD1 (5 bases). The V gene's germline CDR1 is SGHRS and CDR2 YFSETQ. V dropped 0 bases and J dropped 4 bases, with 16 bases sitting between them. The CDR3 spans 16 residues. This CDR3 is CASSLDGRVISTEAFF. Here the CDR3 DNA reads TGCGCCAGCAGCTTGGATGGCAGGGTAATCTCCACTGAAGCTTTCTTT.

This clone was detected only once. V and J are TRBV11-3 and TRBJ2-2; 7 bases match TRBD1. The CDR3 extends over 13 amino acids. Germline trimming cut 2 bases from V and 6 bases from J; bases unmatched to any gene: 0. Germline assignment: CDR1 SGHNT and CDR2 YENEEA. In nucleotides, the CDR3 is TGTGCCAGCAGCTTAACAGGGGCCGGGGAGCTGTTTTTT. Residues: CASSLTGAGELFF. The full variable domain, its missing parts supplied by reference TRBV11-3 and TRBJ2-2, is EAGVVQSPRYKIIEKKQPVAFWCNPISGHNTLYWYLQNLGQGPELLIRYENEEAVDDSQLPKDRFSAERLKGVDSTLKIQPAELGDSAVYLCASSLTGAGELFFGEGSRLTVL.

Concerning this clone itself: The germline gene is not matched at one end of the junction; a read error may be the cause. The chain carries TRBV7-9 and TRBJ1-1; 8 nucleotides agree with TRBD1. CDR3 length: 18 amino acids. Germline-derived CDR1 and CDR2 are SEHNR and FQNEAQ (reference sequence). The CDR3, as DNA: TGTTCCAGCAGCTTTGGGCGGACAGGGAGGAGATCGAACACTGAAGCTTTCTTT. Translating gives CSSSFGRTGRRSNTEAFF.

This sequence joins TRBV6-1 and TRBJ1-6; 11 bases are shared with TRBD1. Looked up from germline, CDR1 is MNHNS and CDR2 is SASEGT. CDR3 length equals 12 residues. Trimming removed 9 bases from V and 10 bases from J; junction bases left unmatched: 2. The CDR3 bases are TGTGCCAGAGGGACAGGGGGATCACCCCTCCACTTT. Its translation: CARGTGGSPLHF.

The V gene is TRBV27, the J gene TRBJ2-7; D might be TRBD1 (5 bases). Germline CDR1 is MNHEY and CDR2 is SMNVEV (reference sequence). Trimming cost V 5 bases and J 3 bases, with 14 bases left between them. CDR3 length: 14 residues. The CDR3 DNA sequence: TGTGCCAGCAGTCCCCTAGGGGATTTCTACGAGCAGTACTTC. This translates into CASSPLGDFYEQYF.

CDR3 in amino acids: CASSLSQGARETQYF. The CDR3 nucleotides are TGCGCCAGCAGCTTGTCACAGGGGGCGAGGGAGACCCAGTACTTC. The V and J genes are TRBV5-1 and TRBJ2-5, with 9 bases fitting TRBD1. The CDR3 extends over 15 amino acids. Germline-derived CDR1 and CDR2 are SGHRS and YFSETQ. With V trimmed by 1 base and J by 5 bases, 6 bases remained unmatched.

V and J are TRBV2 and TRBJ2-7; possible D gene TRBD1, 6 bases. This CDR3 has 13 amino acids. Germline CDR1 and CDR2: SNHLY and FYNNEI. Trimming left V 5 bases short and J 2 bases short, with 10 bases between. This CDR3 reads CASSRGKPYEQYF. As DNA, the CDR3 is TGTGCCAGCAGTAGGGGGAAACCCTACGAGCAGTACTTC.

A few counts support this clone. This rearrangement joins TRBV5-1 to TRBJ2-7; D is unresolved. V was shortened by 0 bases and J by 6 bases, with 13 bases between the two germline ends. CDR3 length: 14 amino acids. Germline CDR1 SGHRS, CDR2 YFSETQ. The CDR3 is CASSLGDFLGEQYF. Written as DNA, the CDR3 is TGCGCCAGCAGCTTGGGTGACTTCTTGGGCGAGCAGTACTTC.

This chain's CDR3 is CASSLSGLAFYNEQFF. CDR3 nucleotides: TGCGCCAGCAGCTTGTCAGGACTAGCGTTTTACAATGAGCAGTTCTTC. The V gene is TRBV5-1, the J gene TRBJ2-1; 9 nucleotides line up with TRBD2. There are 16 residues in the CDR3. V was pared by 1 base and J by 4 bases, with 6 bases of the junction left unmatched. Germline assignment: CDR1 SGHRS and CDR2 YFSETQ.